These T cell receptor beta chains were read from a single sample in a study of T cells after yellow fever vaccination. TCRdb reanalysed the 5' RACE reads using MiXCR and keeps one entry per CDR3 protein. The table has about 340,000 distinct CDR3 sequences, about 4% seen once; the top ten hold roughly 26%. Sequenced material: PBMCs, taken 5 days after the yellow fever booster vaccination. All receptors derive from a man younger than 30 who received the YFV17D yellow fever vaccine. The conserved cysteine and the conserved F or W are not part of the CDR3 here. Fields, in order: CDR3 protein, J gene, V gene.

ASSPSRGSANYGYT | TRBJ1-2 | TRBV11-2
SGGGNEQF | TRBJ2-1 | TRBV29-1
ASSLTGSVDTQY | TRBJ2-3 | TRBV5-1
ASSNVDRGRSNQPQH | TRBJ1-5 | TRBV21-1
ASSYGRDTDTQY | TRBJ2-3 | TRBV6-2/TRBV6-3
ASSLAPPGELF | TRBJ2-2 | TRBV7-2
ATDRACQPQH | TRBJ1-5 | TRBV15
ASSSSTFRGLGETQY | TRBJ2-5 | TRBV5-1
ASSERRGDYNEQF | TRBJ2-1 | TRBV6-1
ASSETWTENTIY | TRBJ1-3 | TRBV12-3/TRBV12-4
ATSDQLGSIGYT | TRBJ1-2 | TRBV24-1
ASSGWGEETQY | TRBJ2-5 | TRBV6-2/TRBV6-3
SVGLTEQY | TRBJ2-7 | TRBV29-1
ASSFSGGAVPGELF | TRBJ2-2 | TRBV7-2
ASLGQGAKNIQY | TRBJ2-4 | TRBV2
ASSLNGGGLQETQY | TRBJ2-5 | TRBV7-2
ASSSTTRAFYGYT | TRBJ1-2 | TRBV2